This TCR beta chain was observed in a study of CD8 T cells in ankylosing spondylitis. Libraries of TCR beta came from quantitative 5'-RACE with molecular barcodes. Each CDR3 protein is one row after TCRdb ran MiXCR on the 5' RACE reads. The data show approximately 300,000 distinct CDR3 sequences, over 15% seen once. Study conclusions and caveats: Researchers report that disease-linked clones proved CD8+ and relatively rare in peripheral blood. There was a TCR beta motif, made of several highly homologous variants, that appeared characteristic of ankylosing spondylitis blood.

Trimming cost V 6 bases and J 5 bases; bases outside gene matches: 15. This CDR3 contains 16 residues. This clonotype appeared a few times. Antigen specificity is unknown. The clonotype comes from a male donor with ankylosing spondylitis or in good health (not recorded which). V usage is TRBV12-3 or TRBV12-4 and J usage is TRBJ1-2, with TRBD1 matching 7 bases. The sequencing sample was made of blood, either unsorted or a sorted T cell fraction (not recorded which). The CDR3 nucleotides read TGTGCCAGCAGCACGAACTGGGAGGGGGCAGGATATGGCTACACCTTC. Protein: CASSTNWEGAGYGYTF.